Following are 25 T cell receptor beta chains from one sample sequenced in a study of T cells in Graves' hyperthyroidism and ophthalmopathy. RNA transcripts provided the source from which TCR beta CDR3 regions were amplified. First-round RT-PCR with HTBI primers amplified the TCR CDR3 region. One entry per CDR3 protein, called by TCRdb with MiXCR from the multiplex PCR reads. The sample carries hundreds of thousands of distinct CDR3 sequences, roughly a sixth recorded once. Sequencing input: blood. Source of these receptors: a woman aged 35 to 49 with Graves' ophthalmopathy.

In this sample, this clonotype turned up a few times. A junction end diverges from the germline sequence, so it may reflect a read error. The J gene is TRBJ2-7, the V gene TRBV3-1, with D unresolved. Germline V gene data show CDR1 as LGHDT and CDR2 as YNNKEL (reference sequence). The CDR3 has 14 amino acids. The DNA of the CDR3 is TGTGTCAGCAGCCAAGCTCAGACGGGCAACGAGCAGTACTTC. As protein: CVSSQAQTGNEQYF.

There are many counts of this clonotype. This CDR3 is CASSLWASSYNEQFF. CDR3 DNA: TGTGCCAGCAGCTTATGGGCCAGCTCCTACAATGAGCAGTTCTTC. The gene calls are TRBV7-8 and TRBJ2-1; D remains unclear. Germline lookup yields CDR1 SGHVS and CDR2 FQNEAQ. V was shortened by 2 bases and J by 0 bases, with 8 bases between the two germline ends. The CDR3 spans 15 residues.

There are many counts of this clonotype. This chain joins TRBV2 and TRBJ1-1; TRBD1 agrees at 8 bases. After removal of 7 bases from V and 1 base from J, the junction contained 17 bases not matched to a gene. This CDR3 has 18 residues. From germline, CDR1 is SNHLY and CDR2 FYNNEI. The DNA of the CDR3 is TGTGCCAGCACCCCCGGACAGGGCCGCCCAGGGGGGAACACTGAAGCTTTCTTT. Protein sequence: CASTPGQGRPGGNTEAFF.

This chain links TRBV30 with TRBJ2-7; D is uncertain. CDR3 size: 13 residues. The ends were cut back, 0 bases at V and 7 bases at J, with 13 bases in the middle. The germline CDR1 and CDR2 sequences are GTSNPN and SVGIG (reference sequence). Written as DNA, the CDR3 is TGTGCCTGGAGTGTACTCCTGGCCGGGGAGCAGTACTTC. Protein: CAWSVLLAGEQYF.

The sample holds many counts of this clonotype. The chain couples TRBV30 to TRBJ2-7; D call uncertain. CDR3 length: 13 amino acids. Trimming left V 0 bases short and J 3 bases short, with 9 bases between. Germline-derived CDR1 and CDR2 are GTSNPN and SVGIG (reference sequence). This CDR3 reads CAWSVGQNYEQYF. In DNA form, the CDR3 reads TGTGCCTGGAGTGTTGGGCAGAACTACGAGCAGTACTTC.

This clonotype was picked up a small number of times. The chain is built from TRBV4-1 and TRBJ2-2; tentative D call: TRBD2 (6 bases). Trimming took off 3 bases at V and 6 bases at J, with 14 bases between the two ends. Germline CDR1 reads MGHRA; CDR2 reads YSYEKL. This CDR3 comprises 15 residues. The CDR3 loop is CASSQMDYGAGELFF. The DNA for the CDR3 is TGCGCCAGCAGCCAGATGGACTACGGTGCCGGGGAGCTGTTTTTT.

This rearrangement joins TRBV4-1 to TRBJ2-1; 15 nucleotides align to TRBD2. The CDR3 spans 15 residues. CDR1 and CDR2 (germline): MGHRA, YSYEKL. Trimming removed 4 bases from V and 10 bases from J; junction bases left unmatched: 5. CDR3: CASSPLGLAGGEQFF. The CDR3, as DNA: TGCGCCAGCAGCCCTCTGGGACTAGCGGGAGGAGAGCAGTTCTTC.

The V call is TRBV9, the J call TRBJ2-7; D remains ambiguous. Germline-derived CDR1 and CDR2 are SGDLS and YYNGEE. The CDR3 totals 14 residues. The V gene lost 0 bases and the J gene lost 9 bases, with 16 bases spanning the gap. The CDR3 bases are TGTGCCAGCAGCGTAGCTTGGAACAGTGCATGGCAGTACTTC. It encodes CASSVAWNSAWQYF.

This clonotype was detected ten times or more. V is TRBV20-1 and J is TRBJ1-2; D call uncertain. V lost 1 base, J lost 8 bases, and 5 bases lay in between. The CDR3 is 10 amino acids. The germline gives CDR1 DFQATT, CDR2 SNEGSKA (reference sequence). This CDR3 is CSARGQGYTF. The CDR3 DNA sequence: TGCAGTGCTAGAGGGCAAGGCTACACCTTC.

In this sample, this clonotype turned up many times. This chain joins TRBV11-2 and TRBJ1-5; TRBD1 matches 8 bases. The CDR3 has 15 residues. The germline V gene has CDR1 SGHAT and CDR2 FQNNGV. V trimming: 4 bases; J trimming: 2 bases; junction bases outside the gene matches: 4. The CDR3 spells CASSSQGAGNQPQHF. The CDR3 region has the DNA TGTGCCAGCAGCTCTCAGGGGGCCGGCAATCAGCCCCAGCATTTT.

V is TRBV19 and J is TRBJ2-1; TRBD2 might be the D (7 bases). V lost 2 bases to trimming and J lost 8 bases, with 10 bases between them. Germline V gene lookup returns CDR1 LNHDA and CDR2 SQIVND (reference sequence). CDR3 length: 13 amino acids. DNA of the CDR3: TGTGCCAGTAGTATAAGGGGGGGCGATGAGCAGTTCTTC. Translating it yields CASSIRGGDEQFF.

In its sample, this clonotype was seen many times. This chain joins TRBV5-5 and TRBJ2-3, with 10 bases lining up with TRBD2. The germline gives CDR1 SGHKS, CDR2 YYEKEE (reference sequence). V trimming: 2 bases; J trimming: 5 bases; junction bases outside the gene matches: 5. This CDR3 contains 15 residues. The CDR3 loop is CASSFLAGVVDTQYF. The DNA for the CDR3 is TGTGCCAGCAGCTTTCTAGCGGGAGTTGTAGATACGCAGTATTTT.

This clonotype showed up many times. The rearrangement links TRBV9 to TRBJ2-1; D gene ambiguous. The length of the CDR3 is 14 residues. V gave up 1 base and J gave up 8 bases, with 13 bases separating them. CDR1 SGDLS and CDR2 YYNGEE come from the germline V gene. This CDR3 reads CASSVKVGGDEQFF. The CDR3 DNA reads TGTGCCAGCAGCGTAAAGGTGGGTGGAGATGAGCAGTTCTTC.

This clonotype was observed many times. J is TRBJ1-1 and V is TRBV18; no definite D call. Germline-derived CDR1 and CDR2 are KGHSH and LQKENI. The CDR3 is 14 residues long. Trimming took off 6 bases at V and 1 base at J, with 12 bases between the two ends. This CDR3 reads CASSPDWRNTEAFF. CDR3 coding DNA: TGTGCCAGCTCGCCGGACTGGCGGAACACTGAAGCTTTCTTT.

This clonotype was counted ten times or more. The CDR3 region has the DNA TGTGCCAGCAGCCAAACCTCTGGGGGGGGCCAGCCCCAGCATTTT. Translating gives CASSQTSGGGQPQHF. The V gene is TRBV3-1, the J gene TRBJ1-5, with D perhaps matching TRBD1 (6 bases). V dropped 2 bases and J dropped 7 bases, with 15 bases sitting between them. Per germline, CDR1 LGHDT and CDR2 YNNKEL (reference sequence). This CDR3 contains 15 residues. Complete variable domain (other parts from reference TRBV3-1 and TRBJ1-5): DTAVSQTPKYLVTQMGNDKSIKCEQNLGHDTMYWYKQDSKKFLKIMFSYNNKELIINETVPNRFSPKSPDKAHLNLHINSLELGDSAVYFCASSQTSGGGQPQHFGDGTRLSIL.

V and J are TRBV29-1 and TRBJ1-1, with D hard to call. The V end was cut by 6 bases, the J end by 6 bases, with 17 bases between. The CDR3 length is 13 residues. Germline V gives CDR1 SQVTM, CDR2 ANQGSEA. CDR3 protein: CSVPGSLWAEAFF. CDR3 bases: TGCAGCGTCCCGGGATCTTTATGGGCTGAAGCTTTCTTT.

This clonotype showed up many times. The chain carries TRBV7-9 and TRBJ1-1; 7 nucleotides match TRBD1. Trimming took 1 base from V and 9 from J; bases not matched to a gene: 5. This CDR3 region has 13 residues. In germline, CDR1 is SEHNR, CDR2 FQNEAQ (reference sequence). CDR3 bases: TGTGCCAGCAGCTTAGATTGGGACAGTAAAGCTTTCTTT. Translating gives CASSLDWDSKAFF. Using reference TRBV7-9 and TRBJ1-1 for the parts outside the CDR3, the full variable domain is DTGVSQNPRHKITKRGQNVTFRCDPISEHNRLYWYRQTLGQGPEFLTYFQNEAQLEKSRLLSDRFSAERPKGSFSTLEIQRTEQGDSAMYLCASSLDWDSKAFFGQGTRLTVV.

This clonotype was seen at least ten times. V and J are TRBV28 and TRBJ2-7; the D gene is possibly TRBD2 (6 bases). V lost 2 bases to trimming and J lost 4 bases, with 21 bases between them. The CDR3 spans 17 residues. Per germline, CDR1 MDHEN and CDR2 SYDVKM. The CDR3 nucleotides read TGTGCCAGCAGTTTAGCCTGGGGAGTAGCGGCGGAATACGAGCAGTACTTC. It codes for CASSLAWGVAAEYEQYF.

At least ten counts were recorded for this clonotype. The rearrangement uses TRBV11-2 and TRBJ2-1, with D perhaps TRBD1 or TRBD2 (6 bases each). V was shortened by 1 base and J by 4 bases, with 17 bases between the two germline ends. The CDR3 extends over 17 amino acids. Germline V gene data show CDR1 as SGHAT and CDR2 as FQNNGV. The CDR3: CASSLGGAGTRYNEQFF. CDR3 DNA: TGTGCCAGCAGCTTAGGGGGGGCCGGGACAAGGTACAATGAGCAGTTCTTC.

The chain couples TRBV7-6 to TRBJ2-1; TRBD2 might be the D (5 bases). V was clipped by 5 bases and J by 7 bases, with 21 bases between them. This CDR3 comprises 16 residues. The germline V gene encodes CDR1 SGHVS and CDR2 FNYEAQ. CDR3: CASSGWVTGKENEQFF. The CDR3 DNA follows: TGTGCCAGCAGCGGGTGGGTCACGGGGAAGGAGAATGAGCAGTTCTTC.

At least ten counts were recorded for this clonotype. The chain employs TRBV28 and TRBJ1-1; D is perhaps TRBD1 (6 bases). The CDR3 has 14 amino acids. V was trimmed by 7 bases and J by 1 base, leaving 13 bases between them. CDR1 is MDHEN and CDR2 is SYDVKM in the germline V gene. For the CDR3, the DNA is TGTGCCAGCATTTCAGGGGCGACGAACACTGAAGCTTTCTTT. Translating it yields CASISGATNTEAFF.

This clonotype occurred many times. The CDR3 bases are TGTGCCAGCAGTGAAACAATAGGACTAGGTAACAATGAGCAGTTCTTC. This codes for CASSETIGLGNNEQFF. The rearrangement uses TRBV6-1 and TRBJ2-1; 7 nucleotides align to TRBD2. After removal of 2 bases from V and 5 bases from J, the junction contained 9 bases not matched to a gene. CDR1 and CDR2 (germline): MNHNS, SASEGT. CDR3 length: 16 residues.

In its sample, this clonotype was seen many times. The DNA of the CDR3 is TGCAGTGCTAGAGATCGGCTCTCGGCGTACAATGAGCAGTTCTTC. Its protein product is CSARDRLSAYNEQFF. This chain joins TRBV20-1 and TRBJ2-1, with D uncertain. V was trimmed by 0 bases and J by 4 bases, leaving 13 bases between them. CDR1 DFQATT and CDR2 SNEGSKA come from the germline V gene (reference sequence). This CDR3 has 15 residues.

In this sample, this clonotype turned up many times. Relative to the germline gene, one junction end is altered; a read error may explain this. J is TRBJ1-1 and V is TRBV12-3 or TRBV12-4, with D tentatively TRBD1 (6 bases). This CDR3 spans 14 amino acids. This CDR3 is CASSLGAGNTEAFF. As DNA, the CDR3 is TGCGCCAGCAGCTTGGGGGCAGGGAACACTGAAGCTTTCTTT.

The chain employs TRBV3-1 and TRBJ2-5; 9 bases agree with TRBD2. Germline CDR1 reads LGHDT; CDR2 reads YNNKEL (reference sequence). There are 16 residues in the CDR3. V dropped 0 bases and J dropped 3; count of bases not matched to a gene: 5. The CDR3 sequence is CASSQELTSGKETQYF. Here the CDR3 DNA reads TGTGCCAGCAGCCAAGAGTTGACTAGCGGTAAAGAGACCCAGTACTTC.